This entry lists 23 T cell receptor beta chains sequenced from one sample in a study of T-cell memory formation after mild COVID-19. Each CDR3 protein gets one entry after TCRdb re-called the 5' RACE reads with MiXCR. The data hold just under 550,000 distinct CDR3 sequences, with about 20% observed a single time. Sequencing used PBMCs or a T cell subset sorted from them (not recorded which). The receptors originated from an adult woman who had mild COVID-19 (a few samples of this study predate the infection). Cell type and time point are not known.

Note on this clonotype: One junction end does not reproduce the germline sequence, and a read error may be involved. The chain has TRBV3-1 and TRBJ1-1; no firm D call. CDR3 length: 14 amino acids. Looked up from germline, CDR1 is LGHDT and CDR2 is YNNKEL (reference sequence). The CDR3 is CASSQASSNTEAFF. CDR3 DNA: TGTGCCAGCAGTCAAGCCTCCTCGAACACTGAAGCTTTCTTT.

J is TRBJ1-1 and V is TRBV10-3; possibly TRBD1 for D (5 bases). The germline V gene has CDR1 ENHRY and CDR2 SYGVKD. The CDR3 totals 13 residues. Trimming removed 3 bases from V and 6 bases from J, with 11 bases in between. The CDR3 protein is CAISEGAVAEAFF. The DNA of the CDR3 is TGTGCCATCAGTGAAGGGGCGGTTGCTGAAGCTTTCTTT.

CDR3 in DNA: TGTGCCACCAGTGACTCTCAGCAATCTAACACTGAAGCTTTCTTT. This translates into CATSDSQQSNTEAFF. The chain is built from TRBV24-1 and TRBJ1-1; no clear D gene. V dropped 4 bases and J dropped 2 bases, with 13 bases sitting between them. Germline V gives CDR1 KGHDR, CDR2 SFDVKD. This CDR3 contains 15 residues.

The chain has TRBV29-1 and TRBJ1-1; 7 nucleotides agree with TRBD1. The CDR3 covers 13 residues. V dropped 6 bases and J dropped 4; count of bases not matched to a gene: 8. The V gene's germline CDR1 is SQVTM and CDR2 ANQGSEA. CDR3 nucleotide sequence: TGCAGCGTAACAGGGGTTTGGGGCACTGAAGCTTTCTTT. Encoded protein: CSVTGVWGTEAFF.

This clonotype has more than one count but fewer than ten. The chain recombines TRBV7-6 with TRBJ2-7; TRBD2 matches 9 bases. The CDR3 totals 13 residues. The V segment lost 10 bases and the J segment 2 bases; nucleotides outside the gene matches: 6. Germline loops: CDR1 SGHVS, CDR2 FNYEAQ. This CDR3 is CATSSGEPYEQYF. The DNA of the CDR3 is TGTGCCACCTCTAGCGGGGAACCCTACGAGCAGTACTTC.

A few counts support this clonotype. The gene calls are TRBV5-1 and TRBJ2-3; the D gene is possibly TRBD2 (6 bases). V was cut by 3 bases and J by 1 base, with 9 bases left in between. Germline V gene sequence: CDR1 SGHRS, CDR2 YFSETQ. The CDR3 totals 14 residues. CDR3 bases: TGCGCCAGCAGCTCCGGGGGTGGCACAGATACGCAGTATTTT. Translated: CASSSGGGTDTQYF.

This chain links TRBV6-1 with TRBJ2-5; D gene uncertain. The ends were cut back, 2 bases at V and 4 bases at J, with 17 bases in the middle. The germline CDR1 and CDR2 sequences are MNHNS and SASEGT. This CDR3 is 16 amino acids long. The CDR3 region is CASSESLFSPSETQYF. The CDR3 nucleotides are TGTGCCAGCAGTGAATCTCTGTTTAGTCCCTCAGAGACCCAGTACTTC.

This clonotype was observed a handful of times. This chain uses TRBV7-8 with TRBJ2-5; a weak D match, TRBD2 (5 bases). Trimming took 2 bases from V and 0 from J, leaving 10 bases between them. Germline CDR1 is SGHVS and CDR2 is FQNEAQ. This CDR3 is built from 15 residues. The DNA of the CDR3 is TGTGCCAGCAGCTTAACGGAGGTGTACCAAGAGACCCAGTACTTC. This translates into CASSLTEVYQETQYF.

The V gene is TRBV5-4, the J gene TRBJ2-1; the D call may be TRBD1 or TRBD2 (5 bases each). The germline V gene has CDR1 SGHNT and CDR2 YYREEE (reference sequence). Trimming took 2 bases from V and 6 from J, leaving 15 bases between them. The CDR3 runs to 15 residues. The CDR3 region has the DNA TGTGCCAGCAGCTTCTCGGGGCACCTCGCCAATGAGCAGTTCTTC. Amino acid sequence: CASSFSGHLANEQFF.

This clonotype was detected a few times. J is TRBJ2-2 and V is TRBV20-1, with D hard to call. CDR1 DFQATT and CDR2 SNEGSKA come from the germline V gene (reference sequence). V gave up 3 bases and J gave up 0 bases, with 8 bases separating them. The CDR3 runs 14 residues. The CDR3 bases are TGCAGTGCTAGTGGGGTTACGAACACCGGGGAGCTGTTTTTT. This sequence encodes CSASGVTNTGELFF.

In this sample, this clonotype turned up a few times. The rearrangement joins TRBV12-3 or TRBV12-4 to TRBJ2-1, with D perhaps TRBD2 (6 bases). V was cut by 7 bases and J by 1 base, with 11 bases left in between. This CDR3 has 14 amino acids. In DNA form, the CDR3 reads TGTGCCAGCACCTTGGGAGGTTCCTACAATGAGCAGTTCTTC. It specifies CASTLGGSYNEQFF.

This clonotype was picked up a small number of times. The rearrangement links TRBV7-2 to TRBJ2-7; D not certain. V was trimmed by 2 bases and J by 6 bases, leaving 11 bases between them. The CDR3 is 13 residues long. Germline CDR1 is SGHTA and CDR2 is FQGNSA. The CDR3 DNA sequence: TGTGCCAGCAGCTTATTACCGCCGTCCGAGCAGTACTTC. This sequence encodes CASSLLPPSEQYF.

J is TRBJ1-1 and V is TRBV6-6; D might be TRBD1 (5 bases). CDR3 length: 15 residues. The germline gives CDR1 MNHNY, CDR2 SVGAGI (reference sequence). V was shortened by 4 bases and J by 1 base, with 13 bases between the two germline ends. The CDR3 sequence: CASSWPQGRNTEAFF. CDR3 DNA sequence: TGTGCCAGCAGTTGGCCGCAGGGCAGGAACACTGAAGCTTTCTTT.

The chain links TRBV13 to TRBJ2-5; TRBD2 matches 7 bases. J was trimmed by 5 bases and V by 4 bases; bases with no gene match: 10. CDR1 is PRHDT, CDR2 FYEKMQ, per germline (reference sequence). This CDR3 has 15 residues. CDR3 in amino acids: CASSSGAGVLETQYF. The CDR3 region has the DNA TGTGCCAGCAGCTCCGGGGCGGGAGTGCTGGAGACCCAGTACTTC.

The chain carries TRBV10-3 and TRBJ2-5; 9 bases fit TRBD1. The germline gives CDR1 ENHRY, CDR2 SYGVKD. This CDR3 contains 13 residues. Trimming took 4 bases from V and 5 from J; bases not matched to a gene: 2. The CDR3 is CAISAGQGETQYF. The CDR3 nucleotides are TGTGCCATCAGTGCCGGACAGGGGGAGACCCAGTACTTC.

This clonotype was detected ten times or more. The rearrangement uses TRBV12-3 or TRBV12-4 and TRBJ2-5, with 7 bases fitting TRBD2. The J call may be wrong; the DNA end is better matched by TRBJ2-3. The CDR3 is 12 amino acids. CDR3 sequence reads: CASSFGRETQYF. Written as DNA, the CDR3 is TGTGCCAGCAGCTTTGGGCGGGAGACGCAGTATTTT.

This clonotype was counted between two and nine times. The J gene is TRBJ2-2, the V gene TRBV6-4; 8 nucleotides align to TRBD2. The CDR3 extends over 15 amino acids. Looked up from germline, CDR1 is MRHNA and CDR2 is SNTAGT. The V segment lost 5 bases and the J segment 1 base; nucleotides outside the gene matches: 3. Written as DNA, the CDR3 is TGTGCCAGCAGTACCAGCGGGGGGAACACCGGGGAGCTGTTTTTT. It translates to CASSTSGGNTGELFF.

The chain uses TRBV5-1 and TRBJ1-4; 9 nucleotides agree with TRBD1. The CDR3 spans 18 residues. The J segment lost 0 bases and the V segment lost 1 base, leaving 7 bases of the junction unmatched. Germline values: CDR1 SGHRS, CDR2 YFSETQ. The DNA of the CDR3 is TGCGCCAGCAGCTTGACCCCGGGACAGGGAGCAACTAATGAAAAACTGTTTTTT. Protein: CASSLTPGQGATNEKLFF.

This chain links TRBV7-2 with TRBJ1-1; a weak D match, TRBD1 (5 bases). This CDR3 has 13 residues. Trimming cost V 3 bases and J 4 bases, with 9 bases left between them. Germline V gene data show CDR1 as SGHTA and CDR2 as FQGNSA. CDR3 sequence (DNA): TGTGCCAGCAGCTTCGGGGGTTTCACTGAAGCTTTCTTT. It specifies CASSFGGFTEAFF.

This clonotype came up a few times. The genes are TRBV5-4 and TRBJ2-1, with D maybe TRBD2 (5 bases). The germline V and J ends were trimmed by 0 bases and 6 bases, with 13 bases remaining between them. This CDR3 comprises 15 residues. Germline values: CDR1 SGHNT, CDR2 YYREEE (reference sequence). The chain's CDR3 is CASSLGGEARNEQFF. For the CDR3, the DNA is TGTGCCAGCAGCTTGGGGGGAGAGGCTCGCAATGAGCAGTTCTTC.

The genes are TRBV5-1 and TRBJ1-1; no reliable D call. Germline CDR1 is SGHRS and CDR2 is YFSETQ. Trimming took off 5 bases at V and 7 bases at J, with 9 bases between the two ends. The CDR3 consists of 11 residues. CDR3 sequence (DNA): TGCGCCAGCAGAACGAGCGGTGAAGCTTTCTTT. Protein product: CASRTSGEAFF.

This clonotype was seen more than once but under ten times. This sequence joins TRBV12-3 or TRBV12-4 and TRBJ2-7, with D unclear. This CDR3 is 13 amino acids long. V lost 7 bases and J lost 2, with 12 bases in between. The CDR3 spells CASTKDATYEQYF. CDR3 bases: TGTGCCAGCACCAAAGACGCAACCTACGAGCAGTACTTC.

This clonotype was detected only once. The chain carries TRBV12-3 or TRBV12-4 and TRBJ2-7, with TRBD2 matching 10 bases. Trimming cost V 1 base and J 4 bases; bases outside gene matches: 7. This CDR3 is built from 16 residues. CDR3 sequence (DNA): TGTGCCAGCAGTTTAGAGGCTAGCGGGGGAGGATACGAGCAGTACTTC. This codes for CASSLEASGGGYEQYF.